The T cell receptor beta chain described here comes from a study of OX40 agonist ivuxolimab in advanced cancers. On the study more broadly: Aged about 23 to 90 with a mean of approximately 57 years, they were 75% to 85% male. Study-wide results and limits: Doses of 0.1 to 3.0 mg/kg were accompanied by clonal expansion of CD4+ and CD8+ blood T cells by week 6. Relative to CD4+, CD8+ T cells held more expanded clones on average. Normalized T-cell clonal expansion was also low in some nonresponders.

On this clone: Its cognate antigen is unknown. A junction end diverges from the germline sequence, so it may reflect a read error. Different DNA sequences within this sample yield the same CDR3.

Sequencing used immunoSEQ multiplex PCR; TCRdb keeps in-frame clones, though not all of them. This table has 78,000 or so clones, 85% appearing once. Germline V gene sequence: CDR1 SGHTA, CDR2 FQGNSA. This CDR3 comprises 14 residues. The starting material was CD4+ or CD8+ T cells sorted from blood, obtained in a trial of the OX40 agonist ivuxolimab. The clonotype was recovered from an adult with an advanced solid tumor such as melanoma, head and neck, liver or kidney cancer. The V gene is TRBV7-2, the J gene TRBJ2-5; maybe TRBD2 (6 bases). CDR3 sequence (DNA): TGCGCCAGCACCCCTCCGGGACTCCAAGAGACCCAGTACTTC. It specifies CASTPPGLQETQYF.